What follows are 22 T cell receptor beta chains derived from one specimen sequenced in a study of blood T cell repertoires in COVID-19. TCRdb's copy holds only in-frame clones and misses some; the assay was immunoSEQ multiplex PCR. The sample contains roughly 190,000 clones, about 80% of which appear only once. Sequenced input: peripheral blood. These receptors were taken from a woman aged 50 to 60 with active or convalescent COVID-19.

The genes are TRBV4-3 and TRBJ2-7, with TRBD2 identical over 11 bases. V was pared by 0 bases and J by 3 bases, with 4 bases of the junction left unmatched. The V gene's germline CDR1 is LGHNA and CDR2 YSLEER. CDR3 length: 16 amino acids. This CDR3 is CASSQDLLAGDYEQYF. CDR3 nucleotides: TGCGCCAGCAGCCAAGATCTACTAGCGGGGGACTACGAGCAGTACTTC.

Only a few counts were recorded for this clone. The CDR3 reads CASSHSYTTNSHGYTF. CDR3 sequence (DNA): TGTGCCAGCAGCCACTCATATACCACGAACAGCCATGGCTACACCTTC. The chain employs TRBV3-1 (or the pseudogene TRBV3-2) and TRBJ1-2, with unresolved D. This CDR3 is 16 amino acids long. Per the germline V gene, CDR1 is LGHDT and CDR2 is YNNKEL (reference sequence). V lost 3 bases to trimming and J lost 6 bases, with 20 bases between them.

Here the CDR3 reads CASSLIYSGRANTGELFF. The CDR3 coding sequence is TGTGCCAGCAGCCTCATATATAGCGGGAGAGCGAACACCGGGGAGCTGTTTTTT. The rearrangement uses TRBV7-3 and TRBJ2-2, with 9 bases matching TRBD2. Germline CDR1 SGHTA, CDR2 FQGTGA. This CDR3 contains 18 residues. V gave up 5 bases and J gave up 0 bases; unmatched junction bases: 10.

The CDR3 loop reads CSARVGNEQFF. Written as DNA, the CDR3 is TGCAGTGCTAGAGTCGGCAATGAGCAGTTCTTC. The chain combines TRBV20-1 with TRBJ2-1; D is ambiguous. The CDR3 runs 11 residues. Trimming took off 1 base at V and 6 bases at J, with 4 bases between the two ends. In germline, CDR1 is DFQATT, CDR2 SNEGSKA (reference sequence).

The chain combines TRBV19 with TRBJ1-1, with D possibly TRBD1 on 6 matching bases. The CDR3 length is 13 residues. CDR1 and CDR2 (germline): LNHDA, SQIVND (reference sequence). The V and J ends lost 5 bases and 11 bases respectively, with 18 bases between them. The CDR3 loop is CASSPMDPQGAFF. In DNA form, the CDR3 reads TGTGCCAGTAGTCCGATGGACCCTCAGGGGGCTTTCTTT.

The genes are TRBV30 and TRBJ1-3, with D maybe TRBD1 (6 bases). The germline gives CDR1 GTSNPN, CDR2 SVGIG (reference sequence). The CDR3 loop spans 16 amino acids. V was clipped by 2 bases and J by 0 bases, with 14 bases between them. CDR3 residues: CAWSPGTMSSGNTIYF. DNA for the CDR3: TGTGCCTGGAGTCCCGGGACAATGAGCTCTGGAAACACCATATATTTT.

CDR3 sequence: CASSRLAGGSTDTQYF. The CDR3 region has the DNA TGTGCCAGCAGCCGTCTAGCGGGGGGTTCCACAGATACGCAGTATTTT. V usage is TRBV7-3 and J usage is TRBJ2-3; 11 positions match TRBD2. Germline trimming cut 5 bases from V and 2 bases from J; bases unmatched to any gene: 6. The CDR3 totals 16 residues. Germline lookup yields CDR1 SGHTA and CDR2 FQGTGA.

J is TRBJ1-6 and V is TRBV30, with 10 positions matching TRBD1. The CDR3 extends over 13 amino acids. CDR1 GTSNPN and CDR2 SVGIG come from the germline V gene (reference sequence). Trimming took 4 bases from V and 13 from J; bases not matched to a gene: 7. CDR3 DNA sequence: TGTGCCTGGACGGGACAGGGGAGATCCCCCCTCCACTTT. Protein product: CAWTGQGRSPLHF.

The chain carries TRBV28 and TRBJ1-2; D is unresolved. V lost 6 bases to trimming and J lost 4 bases, with 15 bases between them. The CDR3 has 14 amino acids. Germline values: CDR1 MDHEN, CDR2 SYDVKM. CDR3 nucleotide sequence: TGTGCCAGCAGCCTCAGCGATCCCTTCTATGGCTACACCTTC. Amino acids: CASSLSDPFYGYTF.

The chain is built from TRBV27 and TRBJ1-1, with D maybe TRBD1 (5 bases). This CDR3 is 16 amino acids long. Germline CDR1 reads MNHEY; CDR2 reads SMNVEV (reference sequence). V lost 6 bases to trimming and J lost 1 base, with 18 bases between them. As DNA, the CDR3 is TGTGCCAGCAGATGGACACGGAGGGGTGCGAACACTGAAGCTTTCTTT. It yields the protein CASRWTRRGANTEAFF.

V usage is TRBV28 and J usage is TRBJ1-4; 9 nucleotides agree with TRBD1. The J segment lost 3 bases and the V segment lost 3 bases, leaving 2 bases of the junction unmatched. The germline gives CDR1 MDHEN, CDR2 SYDVKM. This CDR3 is 15 amino acids long. The CDR3 region has the DNA TGTGCCAGCAGTTTCGACAGGGGGGCTAATGAAAAACTGTTTTTT. Its protein is CASSFDRGANEKLFF.

This clone was seen only a few times. The chain recombines TRBV18 with TRBJ1-1; TRBD1 agrees at 8 bases. This CDR3 contains 16 residues. CDR1 is KGHSH and CDR2 is LQKENI in the germline V gene. Trimming at V came to 6 bases and at J to 0 bases, leaving 9 bases not matched to a gene. CDR3 residues: CASSPGTGHLNTEAFF. CDR3 bases: TGTGCCAGCTCCCCCGGGACAGGCCACTTGAACACTGAAGCTTTCTTT.

The chain joins TRBV20-1 to TRBJ1-2; D ambiguous. The CDR3 has 11 amino acids. The V and J ends lost 3 bases and 10 bases respectively, with 12 bases between them. CDR1 is DFQATT, CDR2 SNEGSKA, per germline (reference sequence). The CDR3 region has the DNA TGCAGTGCTAGTTCGGGGTACGACTACACCTTC. It yields the protein CSASSGYDYTF.

CDR3 protein: CASSSGYQPQHF. The CDR3 nucleotides are TGTGCCAGTAGTTCCGGGTATCAGCCCCAGCATTTT. The chain carries TRBV19 and TRBJ1-5; D is unresolved. V was trimmed by 5 bases and J by 5 bases, leaving 7 bases between them. The CDR3 runs to 12 residues. Germline V gene sequence: CDR1 LNHDA, CDR2 SQIVND (reference sequence).

This clone was detected a few times. CDR3 region: CASSLLRGVKAYEQYF. As DNA, the CDR3 is TGTGCCAGCAGCTTATTGCGGGGGGTAAAAGCCTACGAGCAGTACTTC. The genes are TRBV11-2 and TRBJ2-7; 8 bases are shared with TRBD2. The ends lost 2 bases at V and 2 bases at J; junction bases unmatched: 8. CDR1 and CDR2 from the germline V gene are SGHAT and FQNNGV. The CDR3 has 16 residues. Combining the CDR3 with reference TRBV11-2 and TRBJ2-7 gives the whole variable domain EAGVAQSPRYKIIEKRQSVAFWCNPISGHATLYWYQQILGQGPKLLIQFQNNGVVDDSQLPKDRFSAERLKGVDSTLKIQPAKLEDSAVYLCASSLLRGVKAYEQYFGPGTRLTVT.

V gene TRBV7-8 combines with J gene TRBJ2-2; 8 bases agree with TRBD2. Germline CDR1 reads SGHVS; CDR2 reads FQNEAQ. Unmatched junction bases numbered 3, after V lost 1 base and J lost 5 bases. This CDR3 region has 15 residues. The CDR3: CASSLDGTSTGELFF. The CDR3 coding sequence is TGTGCCAGCAGCTTAGACGGGACTAGTACCGGGGAGCTGTTTTTT.

This clone was detected only once. The rearrangement uses TRBV7-8 and TRBJ1-3; D uncertain. Germline CDR1 is SGHVS and CDR2 is FQNEAQ. The CDR3 runs to 13 residues. V was cut by 1 base and J by 4 bases, with 5 bases left in between. The DNA of the CDR3 is TGTGCCAGCAGCTTAGGGCCGGGAAACACCATATATTTT. Translated, it gives CASSLGPGNTIYF.

The sample holds one count of this clone. V is TRBV10-1 and J is TRBJ1-1, with TRBD1 matching 7 bases. After removal of 5 bases from V and 2 bases from J, the junction contained 11 bases not matched to a gene. This CDR3 region has 16 residues. Germline V lookup: CDR1 WNHNN, CDR2 SYGVQD (reference sequence). The CDR3 loop reads CASSWDSGLPNTEAFF. The CDR3 DNA sequence: TGCGCCAGCAGTTGGGACAGTGGTCTCCCAAACACTGAAGCTTTCTTT.

The rearrangement links TRBV4-3 to TRBJ1-6; no reliable D call. Germline values: CDR1 LGHNA, CDR2 YSLEER. Trimming removed 0 bases from V and 10 bases from J, with 19 bases in between. This CDR3 is 17 amino acids long. The CDR3 protein is CASSQDYSGAEGSPLHF. The CDR3 DNA reads as TGCGCCAGCAGCCAAGATTATTCGGGCGCCGAGGGATCACCCCTCCACTTT.

The CDR3 bases are TGTGCCAGCAGTGCCTTTACAGGGGGTCCTGAAGCTTTCTTT. Its translation: CASSAFTGGPEAFF. The gene calls are TRBV25-1 and TRBJ1-1, with 8 bases matching TRBD1. Germline-derived CDR1 and CDR2 are MGHDK and SYGVNS. The length of the CDR3 is 14 residues. V shed 4 bases, J shed 6 bases, and the junction held 7 bases outside the gene matches.

This clone was recorded at least ten times. The rearrangement uses TRBV28 and TRBJ2-1, with a weak D call TRBD2 (5 bases). CDR1 and CDR2 (germline): MDHEN, SYDVKM. The V and J ends lost 8 bases and 9 bases respectively, with 14 bases between them. This CDR3 has 12 residues. The CDR3 reads CASGGRGFEQFF. The CDR3 DNA reads as TGTGCCAGCGGTGGGAGAGGGTTTGAGCAGTTCTTC. Together with reference TRBV28 and TRBJ2-1, the CDR3 gives the full variable domain: DVKVTQSSRYLVKRTGEKVFLECVQDMDHENMFWYRQDPGLGLRLIYFSYDVKMKEKGDIPEGYSVSREKKERFSLILESASTNQTSMYLCASGGRGFEQFFGPGTRLTVL.

The chain uses TRBV6-5 and TRBJ1-1, with 9 bases matching TRBD1. The CDR3 runs to 15 residues. V was clipped by 6 bases and J by 1 base; unmatched bases: 6. CDR1 is MNHEY, CDR2 SVGAGI, per germline. The CDR3 DNA reads TGTGCCAGCAGAGGGACAGGGTCGAAGAACACTGAAGCTTTCTTT. Amino acids: CASRGTGSKNTEAFF.